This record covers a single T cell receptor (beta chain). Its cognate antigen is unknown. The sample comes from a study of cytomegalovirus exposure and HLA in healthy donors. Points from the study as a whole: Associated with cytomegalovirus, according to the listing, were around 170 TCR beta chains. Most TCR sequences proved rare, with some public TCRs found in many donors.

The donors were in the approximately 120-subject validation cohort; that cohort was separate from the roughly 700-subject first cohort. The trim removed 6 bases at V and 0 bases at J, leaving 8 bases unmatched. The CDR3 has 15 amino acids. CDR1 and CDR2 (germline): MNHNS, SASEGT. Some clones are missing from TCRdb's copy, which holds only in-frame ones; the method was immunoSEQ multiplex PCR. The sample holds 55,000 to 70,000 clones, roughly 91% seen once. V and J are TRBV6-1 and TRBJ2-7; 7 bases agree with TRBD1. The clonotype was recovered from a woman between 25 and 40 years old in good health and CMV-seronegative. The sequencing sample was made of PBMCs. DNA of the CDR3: TGTGCCAGCAGGGGTGGACAGGTTATCTCCTACGAGCAGTACTTC. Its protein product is CASRGGQVISYEQYF.